This TCR beta chain originates from a study of shared T cell receptors in the human thymus. Trimming removed 6 bases at V and 2 bases at J, with 7 bases between. Germline V CDR1 and CDR2: MGHDK, SYGVNS. The CDR3 contains 12 residues. Using immunoSEQ multiplex PCR, the repertoire was profiled, and TCRdb retains in-frame clones only, with some absent. The table lists about 660,000 clones, roughly 88% of them singletons. These same records also appear under a second study, on human thymus T cells.

The gene calls are TRBV25-1 and TRBJ1-2; D not resolved. Sequenced material: thymocytes. The receptor comes from a boy less than two years old with a congenital heart defect. This chain's CDR3 is CASRAGNYGYTF. CDR3 DNA sequence: TGTGCCAGCAGGGCGGGAAACTATGGCTACACCTTC.